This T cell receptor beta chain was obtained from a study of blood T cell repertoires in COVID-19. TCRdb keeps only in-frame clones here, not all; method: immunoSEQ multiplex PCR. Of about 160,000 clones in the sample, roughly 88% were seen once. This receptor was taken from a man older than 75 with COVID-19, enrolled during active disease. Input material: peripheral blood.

CDR3 amino acids: CASSIEGKQGSTDTQYF. CDR3 nucleotides: TGTGCCAGTAGTATAGAAGGAAAACAGGGAAGCACAGATACGCAGTATTTT. This chain connects TRBV19 to TRBJ2-3, with D possibly TRBD1 on 6 matching bases. V lost 0 bases and J lost 0, with 13 bases in between. Germline values: CDR1 LNHDA, CDR2 SQIVND (reference sequence). This CDR3 has 17 amino acids.